The present T cell receptor beta chain was sequenced within a study of blood T cell repertoires in COVID-19. About the study: The United States, Italy and Spain supplied acute and convalescent COVID-19 samples.

In the source study's methods: By means of reference gene primer amplification, nucleated cell counts were estimated. The data were produced by immunoSEQ multiplex PCR, yet TCRdb's version contains in-frame clones alone and is incomplete. The V and J calls and clone size are taken from that table; D and trimming were inferred from the DNA. The table shows around 400,000 clones, with roughly 89% occurring only once. For recovered donors of Cohort 3, there were two negative PCRs, clearance, or symptom resolution. This CDR3 comprises 15 residues. Trimming cost V 5 bases and J 4 bases, with 17 bases left between them. CDR1 is LNHDA, CDR2 SQIVND, per germline (reference sequence).

Sequencing used PBMCs or T cells enriched from blood (not recorded which). This chain joins TRBV19 and TRBJ1-2; D remains ambiguous. The sequence came from a woman aged 25 to 39 who had recovered from COVID-19. The CDR3 sequence: CASSPGIYQGYGYTF. As DNA, the CDR3 is TGTGCCAGTAGTCCGGGAATTTACCAAGGCTATGGCTACACCTTC.